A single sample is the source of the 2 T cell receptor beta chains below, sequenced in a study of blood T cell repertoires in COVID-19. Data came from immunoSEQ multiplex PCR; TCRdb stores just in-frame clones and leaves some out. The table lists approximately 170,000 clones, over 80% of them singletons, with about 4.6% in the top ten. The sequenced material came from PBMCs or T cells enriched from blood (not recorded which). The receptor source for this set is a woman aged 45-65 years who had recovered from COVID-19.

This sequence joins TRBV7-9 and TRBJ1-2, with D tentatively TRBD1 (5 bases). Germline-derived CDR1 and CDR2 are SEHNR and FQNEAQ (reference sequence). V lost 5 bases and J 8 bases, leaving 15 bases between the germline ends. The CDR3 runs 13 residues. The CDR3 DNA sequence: TGTGCCAGCAGCCCCCCGTCAGGGTACGGCTACACCTTC. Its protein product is CASSPPSGYGYTF.

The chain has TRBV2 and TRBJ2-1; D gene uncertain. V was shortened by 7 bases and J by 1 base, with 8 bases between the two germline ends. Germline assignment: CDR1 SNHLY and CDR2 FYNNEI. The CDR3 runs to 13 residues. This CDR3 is CASNSRSYNEQFF. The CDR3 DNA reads TGTGCCAGCAATTCCAGGTCCTACAATGAGCAGTTCTTC.